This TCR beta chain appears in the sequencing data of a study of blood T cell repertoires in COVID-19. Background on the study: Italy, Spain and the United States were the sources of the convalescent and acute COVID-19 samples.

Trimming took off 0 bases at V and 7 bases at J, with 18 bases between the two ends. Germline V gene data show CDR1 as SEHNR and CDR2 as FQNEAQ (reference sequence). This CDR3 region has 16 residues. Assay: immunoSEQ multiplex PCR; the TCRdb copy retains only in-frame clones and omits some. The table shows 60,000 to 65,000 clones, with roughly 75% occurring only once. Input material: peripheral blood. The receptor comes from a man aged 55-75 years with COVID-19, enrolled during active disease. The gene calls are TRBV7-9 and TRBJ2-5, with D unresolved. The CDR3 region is CASSLASSRIPVTQYF. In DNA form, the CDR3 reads TGTGCCAGCAGCTTAGCGTCTAGTCGTATACCAGTGACCCAGTACTTC.